This passage covers 2 T cell receptor beta chains from one sample sequenced in a study of blood T cell repertoires in COVID-19. The assay was immunoSEQ multiplex PCR, and TCRdb's table has in-frame clones only and misses some. The sample has over 200,000 clones, approximately 90% seen once. Sequencing was carried out using peripheral blood. The receptor source for this set is a man aged 35 to 55 with acute or convalescent COVID-19.

This chain joins TRBV10-3 and TRBJ2-1, with 9 positions matching TRBD2. The CDR3 is 17 residues long. With V trimmed by 0 bases and J by 0 bases, 3 bases remained unmatched. Per germline, CDR1 ENHRY and CDR2 SYGVKD. The CDR3 reads CAISESAGGNSYNEQFF. The CDR3 DNA reads TGTGCCATCAGTGAGTCGGCGGGAGGGAACTCCTACAATGAGCAGTTCTTC.

The chain uses TRBV6-6 and TRBJ1-2, with D possibly being TRBD1 (5 bases). The CDR3 is 13 amino acids. Germline CDR1 is MNHNY and CDR2 is SVGAGI (reference sequence). V dropped 6 bases and J dropped 8 bases, with 16 bases sitting between them. CDR3 amino acids: CASRLRWGGGYTF. Written as DNA, the CDR3 is TGTGCCAGCAGGTTGCGGTGGGGGGGAGGCTACACCTTC.